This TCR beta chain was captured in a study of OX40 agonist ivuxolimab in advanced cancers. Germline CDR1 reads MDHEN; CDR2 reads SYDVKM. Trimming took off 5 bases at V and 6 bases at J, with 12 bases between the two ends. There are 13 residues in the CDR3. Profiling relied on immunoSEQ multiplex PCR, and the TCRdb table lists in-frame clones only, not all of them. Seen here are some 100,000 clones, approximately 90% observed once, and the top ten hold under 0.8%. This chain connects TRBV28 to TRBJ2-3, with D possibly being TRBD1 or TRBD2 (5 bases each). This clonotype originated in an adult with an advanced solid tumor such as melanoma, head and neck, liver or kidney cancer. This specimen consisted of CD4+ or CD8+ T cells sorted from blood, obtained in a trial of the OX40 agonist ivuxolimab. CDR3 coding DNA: TGTGCCAGCAGTCCGGACACTAGGGATACGCAGTATTTT. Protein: CASSPDTRDTQYF. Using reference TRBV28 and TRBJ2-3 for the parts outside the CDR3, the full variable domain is DVKVTQSSRYLVKRTGEKVFLECVQDMDHENMFWYRQDPGLGLRLIYFSYDVKMKEKGDIPEGYSVSREKKERFSLILESASTNQTSMYLCASSPDTRDTQYFGPGTRLTVL.